The T cell receptor (beta chain) described here comes from a study of identical twins' blood T cells. TCR cDNA libraries came from RNA via a modified published protocol. Each TCR cDNA library carried sample-specific barcodes on both ends. TCRdb fed the 5' RACE reads into MiXCR, producing one record per CDR3 protein. The repertoire holds 350,000 to 400,000 distinct CDR3 sequences, with over 25% as singletons. Between the trimmed V and J ends, which lost 5 bases and 2 bases, there was a span of 13 bases. Germline V lookup: CDR1 LGHNA, CDR2 YSLEER. This CDR3 is 14 amino acids long. Three pairs of healthy female monozygous twins were the donors.

Input material: PBMCs. The rearrangement joins TRBV4-3 to TRBJ2-7, with D tentatively TRBD1 (5 bases). The clonotype comes from a woman between 18 and 50 years old in good health. DNA for the CDR3: TGCGCCAGCAGCAAGGGGATAGGGACCTACGAGCAGTACTTC. Its translation is CASSKGIGTYEQYF.